These 8 T cell receptor beta chains were all obtained from the same sample, sequenced in a study of shared clonotypes between healthy human individuals. Assay: immunoSEQ multiplex PCR; the TCRdb copy retains only in-frame clones and omits some. The top ten hold 13% of the sample, which has some 470,000 clones, about 79% seen once. Specimen: PBMCs. These receptors all come from a middle-aged woman in good health. Some clones in this sample may be carry-over from other donors' samples.

This chain joins TRBV9 and TRBJ2-1; either TRBD1 or TRBD2 may supply D (5 bases each). V lost 0 bases and J 12 bases, leaving 10 bases between the germline ends. This CDR3 contains 12 residues. Germline V lookup: CDR1 SGDLS, CDR2 YYNGEE. The CDR3 region has the DNA TGTGCCAGCAGCGTAGCTACCGGGGCGCAGTTCTTC. This sequence encodes CASSVATGAQFF.

This clone was picked up many times. The chain combines TRBV6-6 with TRBJ2-7; D may be TRBD1 or TRBD2 (5 bases each). This CDR3 is built from 14 residues. Per germline, CDR1 MNHNY and CDR2 SVGAGI (reference sequence). V was pared by 5 bases and J by 0 bases, with 11 bases between. The DNA for the CDR3 is TGTGCCAGCAGTATGGGGCGGGTCTCCTACGAGCAGTACTTC. Translation gives CASSMGRVSYEQYF.

CDR3 sequence reads: CASSLGTGYEQYF. The DNA of the CDR3 is TGCGCCAGCAGCCTAGGGACTGGCTACGAGCAGTACTTC. The chain couples TRBV5-1 to TRBJ2-7, with D possibly TRBD2 on 6 matching bases. This CDR3 is built from 13 residues. V lost 4 bases to trimming and J lost 3 bases, with 11 bases between them. CDR1 and CDR2 (germline): SGHRS, YFSETQ.

The V and J genes are TRBV6-5 and TRBJ1-2; a weak D match, TRBD1 (5 bases). The CDR3 contains 13 residues. Trimming left V 2 bases short and J 8 bases short, with 12 bases between. Germline CDR1 and CDR2: MNHEY and SVGAGI. The CDR3 DNA follows: TGTGCCAGCAGTTACCGAGGGGTCGGCGGCTACACCTTC. Translating gives CASSYRGVGGYTF.

The CDR3 DNA reads as TGTGCCAGCAGCCCCGGGGGAGTACCCACCTACGAGCAGTACTTC. Translated, it gives CASSPGGVPTYEQYF. This sequence joins TRBV7-9 and TRBJ2-7; D is perhaps TRBD2 (6 bases). The length of the CDR3 is 15 residues. Germline V gives CDR1 SEHNR, CDR2 FQNEAQ (reference sequence). V dropped 5 bases and J dropped 2 bases, with 16 bases sitting between them. Combining the CDR3 with reference TRBV7-9 and TRBJ2-7 gives the whole variable domain DTGVSQNPRHKITKRGQNVTFRCDPISEHNRLYWYRQTLGQGPEFLTYFQNEAQLEKSRLLSDRFSAERPKGSFSTLEIQRTEQGDSAMYLCASSPGGVPTYEQYFGPGTRLTVT.

This clone appeared a few times. No conserved phenylalanine or tryptophan ends this CDR3, so it is likely a read error. This CDR3 is also generated by other DNA sequences in the sample. This sequence joins TRBV30 and TRBJ2-7; D unclear. Per the germline V gene, CDR1 is GTSNPN and CDR2 is SVGIG (reference sequence). Trimming removed 7 bases at V and 3 bases at J, with 13 bases between. The CDR3 runs 12 residues. The CDR3 DNA sequence: TGTGCCTTCACCGCCGCCGGCTACGAGCAGTACTCC. This translates into CAFTAAGYEQYS.

This chain joins TRBV5-1 and TRBJ1-4; tentative D call: TRBD1 (5 bases). The V end lost 1 base, the J end lost 8 bases, and 9 bases lay between the germline ends. The germline gives CDR1 SGHRS, CDR2 YFSETQ. CDR3 length equals 13 residues. CDR3 amino acids: CASSLMGREKLFF. In DNA, the CDR3 is TGCGCCAGCAGCTTGATGGGGCGCGAAAAACTGTTTTTT.

This clone was found once. The chain links TRBV7-3 to TRBJ2-2, with D perhaps matching TRBD2 (5 bases). The length of the CDR3 is 15 residues. V lost 2 bases to trimming and J lost 5 bases, with 12 bases between them. Germline-derived CDR1 and CDR2 are SGHTA and FQGTGA. CDR3 loop: CASSLGRPGTGELFF. CDR3 DNA sequence: TGTGCCAGCAGCTTAGGGCGGCCGGGGACCGGGGAGCTGTTTTTT.